These T cell receptor beta chains were read from a single sample in a study of cytotoxic CD8 clonotypes in ibrutinib-treated CLL. Only in-frame clones appear in the TCRdb table, and some are missing; sequencing was by immunoSEQ multiplex PCR. The sample includes over 120,000 clones, more than 75% of them seen just once. Sequenced material: PBMCs, taken after 36 months of ibrutinib treatment. These receptors were obtained from a human donor with chronic lymphocytic leukemia. Both conserved end residues are part of each CDR3. The order of the fields is D gene, V gene, J gene, clone size, CDR3 DNA, CDR3 protein. D genes are given only for firm matches. Not all rows give a size; the values are once, few, many and, for expanded clones, a class.

>.|TRBV7-9|TRBJ2-7|few
TGTGCCAGCAGCTTACAGGGGAATACCTACGAGCAGTACTTC
CASSLQGNTYEQYF
>.|TRBV7-2|TRBJ2-3|.
TGTGCCAGCAGCTTAGTAGGGCCAGATACGCAGTATTTT
CASSLVGPDTQYF
>.|TRBV5-1|TRBJ2-1|.
TGCGCCAGCGGATTAGGGGCTAGCTCCTACAATGAGCAGTTCTTC
CASGLGASSYNEQFF
>.|TRBV7-2|TRBJ2-7|once
TGTGCCAGCAGCTGGAGGCGGACCAGCTCCTACGAGCAGTACTTC
CASSWRRTSSYEQYF
>.|TRBV30|TRBJ2-7|.
TGTGCCTGGCCGAACTACAAACTCTACGAGCAGTACTTC
CAWPNYKLYEQYF
>TRBD1|TRBV19|TRBJ2-7|.
TGTGCCAGTAGTCCCTTAGGGACAGGAGCCCTCTACGAGCAGTACTTC
CASSPLGTGALYEQYF
>.|TRBV7-8|TRBJ1-1|once
TGTGCCAGCAGCTCGTCTAGGTTGCGGGACGCGGGTTCGGCTTTCTTT
CASSSSRLRDAGSAFF
>.|TRBV30|TRBJ2-2|.
TGTGCCTGGAGTGGGAGCGGTGGGCCAACCGGGGAGCTGTTTTTT
CAWSGSGGPTGELFF
>.|TRBV30|TRBJ1-5|few
TGTGCCTGGAGTGGCGAATTAGGACAGCCCCAGCATTTT
CAWSGELGQPQHF
>TRBD2|TRBV11-2|TRBJ2-7|.
TGTGCCAGCAGCCTAACTAGCGGGGGGCCATACGAGCAGTACTTC
CASSLTSGGPYEQYF
>.|TRBV7-9|TRBJ2-7|.
TGTGCCAGCAGCTACGGGACGCCAGGCTACGAGCAGTACTTC
CASSYGTPGYEQYF
>.|TRBV11-2|TRBJ2-3|.
TGTGCCAGCAGCTGGGTCGGGTCAGATACGCAGTATTTT
CASSWVGSDTQYF
>.|TRBV19|TRBJ2-1|.
TGTGCCAGTAGTATCCGGGACCTTGGGGGCAATGAGCAGTTCTTC
CASSIRDLGGNEQFF
>.|TRBV2|TRBJ2-7|.
TGTGCCAGCAGCCTTGGACTGACCTACGAGCAGTACTTC
CASSLGLTYEQYF
>TRBD2|TRBV5-8|TRBJ2-1|once
TGTGCCAGCAGCTTGGTCTCCTCTCTACTAGCGGTCTACAATGAGCAGTTCTTC
CASSLVSSLLAVYNEQFF
>.|TRBV6-5|TRBJ1-2|.
TGTGCCAGCAGTGAATCGGGTTCTTATGGCTACACCTTC
CASSESGSYGYTF
>.|TRBV11-2|TRBJ1-2|medium-sized
TGTGCCAGCAGCGTCACCGCAGGGATTCGGTATGGCTACACCTTC
CASSVTAGIRYGYTF
>TRBD2|TRBV4-1|TRBJ2-1|once
TGCGCCAGCAGCCAAGGACTAGCGGGGACCTACAATGAGCAGTTCTTC
CASSQGLAGTYNEQFF
>.|TRBV4-1|TRBJ1-2|.
TGCGCCAGCAGCCAATTCCAGGGAAGGATAGCGAACTATGGCTACACCTTC
CASSQFQGRIANYGYTF
>.|TRBV27|TRBJ2-1|few
TGTGCCAGCAGTTTAGGTGCGTCGTCTGAGCAGTTCTTC
CASSLGASSEQFF
>.|TRBV19|TRBJ2-1|.
TGTGCCACCTCGACAGGTTACAATGAGCAGTTCTTC
CATSTGYNEQFF
>TRBD2|TRBV4-1|TRBJ2-1|.
TGCGCCAGCAGCTACAGCGGGAGGGCCCTAGATGAGCAGTTCTTC
CASSYSGRALDEQFF
>.|TRBV10-3|TRBJ2-7|.
TGTGCCATAGCGCCCACGACAGGTGGTGAGCAGTACTTC
CAIAPTTGGEQYF
>.|TRBV10-3|TRBJ1-3|.
TGTGCCATCAGCATAGGGAAGGGAAACACCATATATTTT
CAISIGKGNTIYF
>.|TRBV28|TRBJ1-5|.
TGTGCCAGCAGTTTCCTACAGGGAGGGCCGCATTTT
CASSFLQGGPHF
>TRBD2|TRBV5-1|TRBJ2-3|.
TGCGCCAGCAGCAGAAGTAGTAGCGGGGTGGCTACGCAGTATTTT
CASSRSSSGVATQYF
>.|TRBV4-1|TRBJ1-5|.
TGCGCCAGCAGCCGATCGGGGGCGTTGGGTAATCAGCCCCAGCATTTT
CASSRSGALGNQPQHF
>TRBD1|TRBV12-5|TRBJ1-2|once
TGTGCTAGTGGCCGGGGACAGATCTATGGCTACACCTTC
CASGRGQIYGYTF
>.|TRBV18|TRBJ1-1|.
TGTGCCAGCTCACCGGAAGGGACTGAAGCTTTCTTT
CASSPEGTEAFF
>.|TRBV28|TRBJ2-2|few
TGTGCCAGCAGTTCGTTCGGACAGTCCTTAGCGGGCTGGACCGGGGAGCTGTTTTTT
CASSSFGQSLAGWTGELFF
>TRBD1|TRBV18|TRBJ1-5|few
TGTGCCAGCTCACCCGGACAGGAGCGTAGTCAGCCCCAGCATTTT
CASSPGQERSQPQHF
>.|TRBV7-2|TRBJ2-5|.
TGTGCCAGCAGCTTACGGGGGACCCAGTACTTC
CASSLRGTQYF
>TRBD2|TRBV11-2|TRBJ2-3|.
TGTGCCAGCAGCTTCCTCTTGGCGGGGGGTGGCACAGATACGCAGTATTTT
CASSFLLAGGGTDTQYF
>.|TRBV11-2|TRBJ2-3|.
TGTGCCAGCAGTTTCACGTGGGATACGCAGTATTTT
CASSFTWDTQYF
>.|TRBV27|TRBJ2-1|.
TGTGCCAGCAGTATCGGGGTCAATGAGCAGTTCTTC
CASSIGVNEQFF
>.|TRBV4-1|TRBJ2-2|.
TGCGCCAGCAGGCCGCCGGGCCAGACTCGTACCGGGGAGCTGTTTTTT
CASRPPGQTRTGELFF
>.|TRBV20-1|TRBJ2-1|.
TGCAGTGCTGGCCCTCGAAATGAGCAGTTCTTC
CSAGPRNEQFF
>.|TRBV18|TRBJ1-1|.
TGTGCCAGCTCACCATACAGTCGGTTGGGCCCCATGAACACTGAAGCTTTCTTT
CASSPYSRLGPMNTEAFF
>TRBD1|TRBV5-1|TRBJ2-3|.
TGCGCCAGCAGTCAAGGGACAGGGGGCGATACGCAGTATTTT
CASSQGTGGDTQYF
>TRBD2|TRBV4-1|TRBJ2-3|once
TGCGCCAGCAGCCAAAACCCCGGGAGGGGCACAGATACGCAGTATTTT
CASSQNPGRGTDTQYF
>.|TRBV4-1|TRBJ1-5|few
TGCGCCAGCAGCCAAGTAGGGGGGTACAGCAATCAGCCCCAGCATTTT
CASSQVGGYSNQPQHF
>.|TRBV29-1|TRBJ2-7|.
TGCAGCGTCCCCGCGGGTAGAGGGTCCTACGAGCAGTACTTC
CSVPAGRGSYEQYF